Shown below are 9 T cell receptor beta chains from a single sample sequenced in a study of tumor-infiltrating lymphocytes in primary liver carcinoma. Production of TCR beta cDNA used 400 to 600 ng total RNA together with a constant-region primer. Modified slightly, ARM-PCR produced TCR beta libraries over three nested multiplex PCR rounds. A C-beta reverse primer was combined with TRBV1-TRBV30 forward primers in the first two PCR rounds, and each round had ten to eleven cycles. From the multiplex PCR reads, TCRdb called clonotypes with MiXCR, one entry per CDR3 protein. The table has fewer than 200,000 distinct CDR3 sequences, over 80% seen once. Extraction of RNA together with DNA used 20-30 mg of unsorted bulk tissue. The source material was tumor tissue from primary liver carcinoma. The receptors come from a man in his forties with primary liver carcinoma and hepatitis B virus infection.

CDR3 region: CASGSPFLAGSEQFF. In DNA form, the CDR3 reads TGTGCCAGCGGATCCCCGTTTCTCGCGGGGAGTGAGCAGTTCTTC. The chain links TRBV7-9 to TRBJ2-1; possibly TRBD2 for D (6 bases). V lost 8 bases and J lost 9, with 23 bases in between. The V gene's germline CDR1 is SEHNR and CDR2 FQNEAQ (reference sequence). This CDR3 comprises 15 residues.

This clonotype has just one count. The germline gene is not matched at one end of the junction; a read error may be the cause. The gene calls are TRBV4-2 and TRBJ2-7, with D perhaps TRBD1 (6 bases). Germline CDR1 and CDR2: LGHNA and YNFKEQ. CDR3 size: 13 residues. Here the CDR3 DNA reads TGTACCAGGAGCCAAGGGGGATCCTACGAGCAGTACTTC. It specifies CTRSQGGSYEQYF.

Note on this clonotype: A junction end diverges from the germline sequence, so it may reflect a read error. The V gene is TRBV7-9, the J gene TRBJ2-3; TRBD2 might be the D (6 bases). The CDR3 contains 12 residues. Germline-derived CDR1 and CDR2 are SEHNR and FQNEAQ (reference sequence). The CDR3 reads CASSPRLDTQCF. DNA for the CDR3: TGTGCCAGCAGCCCCCGACTAGATACCCAGTGTTTT.

With respect to this clonotype: A read error may account for a junction end that differs from germline. J is TRBJ1-4 and V is TRBV11-2; D uncertain. The CDR3 runs 15 residues. Germline CDR1 reads SGHAT; CDR2 reads FQNNGV. CDR3 amino acids: CASSLDPTRVEKLFF. As DNA, the CDR3 is TGTGCCAGCAGCCTAGACCCGACAAGGGTTGAGAAACTGTTTTTT.

This clonotype was counted a few times. At one of its ends the junction is not consistent with the germline gene, which may arise from a read error. The chain joins TRBV4-2 to TRBJ2-5, with TRBD2 matching over 10 bases. Per the germline V gene, CDR1 is LGHNA and CDR2 is YNFKEQ. This CDR3 is built from 18 residues. CDR3 protein: CTSSQGLRSGRALETQYF. CDR3 DNA sequence: TGTACCAGCAGCCAAGGCCTCCGCAGCGGGAGGGCCTTAGAGACCCAGTACTTC.

As to this clonotype: A much more abundant neighbour one base away suggests this may be a read error. Since the CDR3 does not end with the conserved phenylalanine or tryptophan, this likely comes from a read error. J is TRBJ1-4 and V is TRBV6-5, with D perhaps TRBD1 (5 bases). The V gene's germline CDR1 is MNHEY and CDR2 SVGAGI. V dropped 4 bases and J dropped 10 bases, with 7 bases sitting between them. The CDR3 length is 11 residues. The CDR3 reads CASSFGGKLFL. CDR3 DNA sequence: TGTGCCAGCAGTTTTGGGGGAAAACTGTTTCTT.

The rearrangement links TRBV10-2 to TRBJ2-4; TRBD2 agrees at 7 bases. There are 17 residues in the CDR3. Germline V gives CDR1 WSHSY, CDR2 SAAADI. The junction had 7 bases not matched to a gene; V was cut back by 2 bases and J by 0 bases. CDR3 coding DNA: TGCGCCAGCAGTGAGGGGACTAACGTGATAGCCAAAAACATTCAGTACTTC. Translating it yields CASSEGTNVIAKNIQYF.

A remark on this clonotype: Compared with germline, one end of the junction differs, possibly owing to a read error. The rearrangement links TRBV11-1 to TRBJ2-1; tentatively, D is TRBD1 (5 bases). The CDR3 sequence is 17 residues long. Per germline, CDR1 SGHAT and CDR2 FQDESV (reference sequence). This chain's CDR3 is CASSSKGMSRLFNEQFF. CDR3 nucleotides: TGTGCTAGCAGCTCAAAGGGGATGAGTAGGTTGTTTAATGAGCAGTTCTTC.

Points on this clonotype: As the CDR3 is not closed by the conserved phenylalanine or tryptophan, this likely results from a read error. This chain links TRBV7-8 with TRBJ2-3; 8 positions match TRBD2. V dropped 4 bases and J dropped 2; count of bases not matched to a gene: 8. CDR1 is SGHVS and CDR2 is FQNEAQ in the germline V gene. The CDR3 is made up of 16 amino acids. The CDR3 here is CASSYELADDTDTQYI. In DNA, the CDR3 is TGTGCCAGCAGCTACGAACTAGCGGACGACACAGATACGCAGTATATT.